This TCR beta chain emerged from a study of OX40 agonist ivuxolimab in advanced cancers. The study, taken as a whole, reports: Normalized T-cell clonal expansion was also low in some nonresponders. Antigen specificity of clonally expanded peripheral T cells was not established.

Sequencing was performed with immunoSEQ multiplex PCR; in TCRdb, only in-frame clones are kept and a portion is missing. The table lists over 65,000 clones, more than 80% of them singletons. Comments on this clone: The antigen is unknown.

V lost 0 bases, J lost 1 base, and 9 bases stayed unmatched. This CDR3 has 18 residues. The germline CDR1 and CDR2 sequences are SGHVS and FQNEAQ. This TCR was recovered from an adult with an advanced solid tumor such as melanoma, head and neck, liver or kidney cancer. The sample was CD4+ or CD8+ T cells sorted from blood, taken in a trial of the OX40 agonist ivuxolimab. The chain uses TRBV7-8 and TRBJ1-5, with TRBD1 matching 7 bases. CDR3 in DNA: TGTGCCAGCAGCTTAGCGGGCGGCAGGGGGAGAAGCAATCAGCCCCAGCATTTT. It encodes CASSLAGGRGRSNQPQHF. Drawing the rest from reference TRBV7-8 and TRBJ1-5, the complete variable domain is GAGVSQSPRYKVAKRGQDVALRCDPISGHVSLFWYQQALGQGPEFLTYFQNEAQLDKSGLPSDRFFAERPEGSVSTLKIQRTQQEDSAVYLCASSLAGGRGRSNQPQHFGDGTRLSIL.